Below, one T cell receptor beta chain is given with its context. What it binds is not known. V gave up 3 bases and J gave up 3 bases; unmatched junction bases: 6. This CDR3 spans 16 amino acids. CDR1 is LGHDT and CDR2 is YNNKEL in the germline V gene (reference sequence). The sample is drawn from a study of T cell responses to AZD1222 COVID-19 vaccine. This table comes from immunoSEQ multiplex PCR, and its TCRdb copy is limited to in-frame clones, with some not included. This sample has around 130,000 clones, with nearly 90% found just once. Second doses were pooled across both intervals (about 4 or about 12 weeks). Study results and caveats: After two AZD1222 doses, spike-specific TCR breadth and depth rose versus day 0. In a largely white British group with more females than males, clonal diversity was possibly underestimated. Spike regions recognized by vaccine-associated CD4 TCRs spanned the protein, led by 160-218 and 743-854.

The receptor's source is an adult who received the AZD1222 COVID-19 vaccine. The sequencing used peripheral blood, collected 28 days after the second AZD1222 dose. The chain employs TRBV3-1 (or the pseudogene TRBV3-2) and TRBJ2-3; 10 bases map to TRBD2. The CDR3 nucleotides read TGTGCCAGCAGCCACGGACTAGCGGAGGTAACAGATACGCAGTATTTT. This codes for CASSHGLAEVTDTQYF.